The 26 T cell receptor beta chains presented below share a single source sample, sequenced in a study of T cells in Graves' hyperthyroidism and ophthalmopathy. What was amplified from RNA transcripts were TCR beta CDR3 regions. When the TCR CDR3 underwent first-round RT-PCR, the HTBI primer set was used. TCRdb reanalysed the multiplex PCR reads using MiXCR and keeps one entry per CDR3 protein. The repertoire holds hundreds of thousands of distinct CDR3 sequences, with about 15% as singletons. Source material: blood. The receptors were sampled from a woman aged 40 to 50 with Graves' ophthalmopathy.

The rearrangement joins TRBV7-6 to TRBJ1-3; D unresolved. Trimming removed 2 bases from V and 7 bases from J, with 9 bases in between. CDR1 SGHVS and CDR2 FNYEAQ come from the germline V gene. CDR3 length: 13 amino acids. The CDR3 region has the DNA TGTGCCAGCAGCTTACCCGACGGGAACACCATATATTTT. The encoded protein is CASSLPDGNTIYF.

In its sample, this clonotype was seen many times. This rearrangement joins TRBV24-1 to TRBJ1-2; D is unresolved. V shed 10 bases and J shed 2 bases, with 10 bases lying between them. The CDR3 covers 12 residues. Germline V gene sequence: CDR1 KGHDR, CDR2 SFDVKD. CDR3 sequence (DNA): TGTGCCACGCACAGCGACAACTATGGCTACACCTTC. It encodes CATHSDNYGYTF.

This clonotype appeared many times. The chain links TRBV28 to TRBJ2-2; perhaps TRBD1 as D (5 bases). The V and J ends lost 7 bases and 2 bases respectively, with 11 bases between them. The CDR3 runs to 14 residues. Germline CDR1 reads MDHEN; CDR2 reads SYDVKM. CDR3 amino acids: CASIKGQNTGELFF. The CDR3 DNA reads as TGTGCCAGCATCAAAGGACAAAACACCGGGGAGCTGTTTTTT.

This clonotype was detected ten times or more. The rearrangement joins TRBV6-2 or TRBV6-3 to TRBJ2-2; 9 bases map to TRBD2. This CDR3 spans 17 amino acids. J gave up 4 bases and V 5 bases, and 11 bases lay outside the gene matches. CDR1 and CDR2 (germline): MNHEY, SVGEGT. The CDR3 sequence: CASSTRGGRAVTGELFF. CDR3 nucleotides: TGTGCCAGCAGTACACGGGGCGGGAGGGCCGTCACCGGGGAGCTGTTTTTT.

The chain links TRBV5-1 to TRBJ2-5; D remains ambiguous. Germline V gene sequence: CDR1 SGHRS, CDR2 YFSETQ. Trimming pared 0 bases from V and 4 bases from J, leaving 16 bases between. The CDR3 sequence is 16 residues long. The CDR3 nucleotides read TGCGCCAGCAGCTTGGGACCGGGCCGTTCCTCAGAGACCCAGTACTTC. It specifies CASSLGPGRSSETQYF. Full variable domain (rest looked up from reference TRBV5-1 and TRBJ2-5): KAGVTQTPRYLIKTRGQQVTLSCSPISGHRSVSWYQQTPGQGLQFLFEYFSETQRNKGNFPGRFSGRQFSNSRSEMNVSTLELGDSALYLCASSLGPGRSSETQYFGPGTRLLVL.

About this clonotype itself: A much larger clone lies a single base off, so this may be a read error. V and J are TRBV24-1 and TRBJ2-2; no reliable D call. CDR1 and CDR2 (germline): KGHDR, SFDVKD. The CDR3 length is 16 residues. V shed 4 bases and J shed 0 bases, with 11 bases lying between them. The CDR3 reads CATSELGAANTGELFF. CDR3 sequence (DNA): TGTGCCACCAGTGAATTGGGCGCAGCGAACACCGGGGAGCTGTTTTTT.

This clonotype was counted ten times or more. This chain uses TRBV27 with TRBJ2-6; D tentatively fits TRBD1 or TRBD2 (5 bases each). The CDR3 totals 18 residues. The V end lost 6 bases, the J end lost 0 bases, and 18 bases lay between the germline ends. Germline lookup yields CDR1 MNHEY and CDR2 SMNVEV (reference sequence). The CDR3 sequence: CASRIPGRLVSGANVLTF. The CDR3 nucleotides read TGTGCCAGCAGAATACCGGGACGTCTCGTCTCTGGGGCCAACGTCCTGACTTTC.

This chain joins TRBV7-2 and TRBJ2-7, with TRBD2 identical over 7 bases. CDR3 length: 14 residues. Trimming took 5 bases from V and 3 from J; bases not matched to a gene: 7. Germline CDR1 reads SGHTA; CDR2 reads FQGNSA. CDR3 DNA: TGTGCCAGCAGCCGCGGACTAGGTTACTACGAGCAGTACTTC. This encodes CASSRGLGYYEQYF. Looking up the rest from reference TRBV7-2 and TRBJ2-7 gives the full variable domain: GAGVSQSPSNKVTEKGKDVELRCDPISGHTALYWYRQSLGQGLEFLIYFQGNSAPDKSGLPSDRFSAERTGGSVSTLTIQRTQQEDSAVYLCASSRGLGYYEQYFGPGTRLTVT.

This chain uses TRBV7-8 with TRBJ2-2; D not certain. Germline V gives CDR1 SGHVS, CDR2 FQNEAQ. The CDR3 length is 15 residues. With 5 bases removed from V and 0 bases from J, the gap between germline ends came to 10 bases. CDR3: CASSVETPNTGELFF. Written as DNA, the CDR3 is TGTGCCAGCAGCGTTGAGACTCCGAACACCGGGGAGCTGTTTTTT.

This chain uses TRBV6-2 or TRBV6-3 with TRBJ1-2; D is unresolved. Trimming shortened V by 2 bases and J by 3 bases, and 10 bases separated the two germline ends. The CDR3 sequence is 14 residues long. CDR1 and CDR2 (germline): MNHEY, SVGEGT. CDR3 nucleotides: TGTGCCAGCAGTTACAAGCAGTCCCACTATGGCTACACCTTC. This codes for CASSYKQSHYGYTF.

This chain joins TRBV30 and TRBJ2-7, with D perhaps TRBD1 (6 bases). The CDR3 loop spans 14 amino acids. Trimming left V 2 bases short and J 4 bases short, with 15 bases between. Per the germline V gene, CDR1 is GTSNPN and CDR2 is SVGIG (reference sequence). CDR3 nucleotides: TGTGCCTGGAGTAAATGGCAGGGGATATACGAGCAGTACTTC. Protein product: CAWSKWQGIYEQYF.

This clonotype was seen at least ten times. J is TRBJ2-7 and V is TRBV20-1; TRBD2 aligns across 7 bases. The germline V gene encodes CDR1 DFQATT and CDR2 SNEGSKA (reference sequence). The CDR3 covers 14 residues. Trimming at V came to 0 bases and at J to 6 bases, leaving 8 bases not matched to a gene. CDR3 protein: CSARDPSGKGEQYF. In nucleotides, the CDR3 is TGCAGTGCTAGAGATCCCAGCGGGAAAGGCGAGCAGTACTTC.

The chain recombines TRBV6-5 with TRBJ2-2; D might be TRBD2 (5 bases). Per the germline V gene, CDR1 is MNHEY and CDR2 is SVGAGI. Trimming left V 0 bases short and J 5 bases short, with 10 bases between. The CDR3 runs to 15 residues. CDR3 in DNA: TGTGCCAGCAGTTACTCGATTCGGGAAACCGGGGAGCTGTTTTTT. This sequence encodes CASSYSIRETGELFF.

This clonotype was picked up many times. The chain has TRBV24-1 and TRBJ2-3; the D gene is possibly TRBD1 (6 bases). V was shortened by 6 bases and J by 6 bases, with 15 bases between the two germline ends. Germline V gene sequence: CDR1 KGHDR, CDR2 SFDVKD. The CDR3 is 14 residues long. The chain's CDR3 is CATSPGAGRDTQYF. The CDR3 nucleotides read TGTGCCACCAGTCCAGGGGCGGGTAGGGATACGCAGTATTTT.

This clonotype was observed many times. V is TRBV6-1 and J is TRBJ1-5; D possibly corresponds to TRBD1 (5 bases). Germline V lookup: CDR1 MNHNS, CDR2 SASEGT. V was pared by 6 bases and J by 2 bases, with 11 bases between. CDR3 size: 14 residues. The chain's CDR3 is CASRASTGNQPQHF. For the CDR3, the DNA is TGTGCCAGCAGGGCCTCGACAGGCAATCAGCCCCAGCATTTT.

This clonotype was picked up many times. The chain recombines TRBV2 with TRBJ1-2; D is ambiguous. The CDR3 sequence is 13 residues long. Trimming removed 4 bases from V and 8 bases from J, with 14 bases in between. Germline values: CDR1 SNHLY, CDR2 FYNNEI. The CDR3 DNA is TGTGCCAGCAGTGCGGACGGGGTTGGCGGCTACACCTTC. This translates into CASSADGVGGYTF.

This clonotype was seen many times. V gene TRBV27 combines with J gene TRBJ1-2, with D uncertain. Germline V gene sequence: CDR1 MNHEY, CDR2 SMNVEV (reference sequence). There are 13 residues in the CDR3. V lost 2 bases and J lost 6, with 10 bases in between. The CDR3: CASSLRPENGYTF. The CDR3 bases are TGTGCCAGCAGTTTACGTCCCGAAAATGGCTACACCTTC.

At least ten counts were recorded for this clonotype. The chain links TRBV15 to TRBJ1-1, with D uncertain. CDR3 length: 14 amino acids. Trimming removed 3 bases from V and 5 bases from J, with 13 bases in between. From germline, CDR1 is LNHNV and CDR2 YYDKDF (reference sequence). CDR3 nucleotides: TGTGCCACCAGCAGCAAAGGTTATTTGACTGAAGCTTTCTTT. This translates into CATSSKGYLTEAFF.

In its sample, this clonotype was seen many times. The J gene is TRBJ1-2, the V gene TRBV11-3; D remains ambiguous. With 3 bases removed from V and 3 bases from J, the gap between germline ends came to 8 bases. This CDR3 is built from 13 residues. The germline V gene has CDR1 SGHNT and CDR2 YENEEA. This CDR3 reads CASSFYSDYGYTF. CDR3 in DNA: TGTGCCAGCAGCTTCTACTCCGACTATGGCTACACCTTC.

This chain uses TRBV5-4 with TRBJ2-7, with 9 bases matching TRBD2. Per germline, CDR1 SGHNT and CDR2 YYREEE (reference sequence). CDR3 size: 18 residues. J gave up 3 bases and V 0 bases, and 13 bases lay outside the gene matches. The CDR3 is CASSLGHIWREGRYEQYF. The CDR3 DNA sequence: TGTGCCAGCAGCTTGGGACACATATGGCGGGAGGGCCGCTACGAGCAGTACTTC.

This clonotype was found many times. The chain recombines TRBV6-1 with TRBJ2-7, with D possibly matching TRBD1 (6 bases). The CDR3 has 14 residues. Trimming cost V 2 bases and J 5 bases, with 13 bases left between them. CDR1 and CDR2 from the germline V gene are MNHNS and SASEGT. The CDR3 DNA is TGTGCCAGCAGTGAACGAGCAGGGGCCCACGAGCAGTACTTC. This gives the protein CASSERAGAHEQYF.

This clonotype was detected ten times or more. The gene calls are TRBV29-1 and TRBJ1-5, with D possibly matching TRBD1 (6 bases). This CDR3 comprises 12 residues. Looked up from germline, CDR1 is SQVTM and CDR2 is ANQGSEA. The V and J ends lost 5 bases and 4 bases respectively, with 9 bases between them. CDR3 loop: CSVRGANQPQHF. For the CDR3, the DNA is TGCAGCGTTAGGGGGGCAAATCAGCCCCAGCATTTT. The variable domain in full, completed from reference TRBV29-1 and TRBJ1-5, reads SAVISQKPSRDICQRGTSLTIQCQVDSQVTMMFWYRQQPGQSLTLIATANQGSEATYESGFVIDKFPISRPNLTFSTLTVSNMSPEDSSIYLCSVRGANQPQHFGDGTRLSIL.

This clonotype has a count of ten or more. The J gene is TRBJ2-3, the V gene TRBV6-4, with D perhaps matching TRBD1 (5 bases). The CDR3 covers 15 residues. Per germline, CDR1 MRHNA and CDR2 SNTAGT. The V and J ends lost 5 bases and 3 bases respectively, with 15 bases between them. This CDR3 reads CASSRTSLGTDTQYF. In DNA form, the CDR3 reads TGTGCCAGCAGTCGGACATCCTTAGGGACAGATACGCAGTATTTT.

With regard to this clonotype: Germline and junction disagree at one end, which may indicate a read error. This chain links TRBV5-1 with TRBJ2-5; D unresolved. This CDR3 has 14 residues. Germline V CDR1 and CDR2: SGHRS, YFSETQ. The CDR3 coding sequence is TGCACCAGCAGCGCCACACGGAGCATAGAGACCCAGTACTTC. Its translation is CTSSATRSIETQYF.

There are a few counts of this clonotype. This rearrangement joins TRBV5-1 to TRBJ2-7; TRBD1 is a possible D gene (6 bases). The CDR3 covers 17 residues. Looked up from germline, CDR1 is SGHRS and CDR2 is YFSETQ. Trimming shortened V by 6 bases and J by 3 bases, and 25 bases separated the two germline ends. The CDR3 loop reads CASTPRTAWVPSYEQYF. The CDR3, as DNA: TGCGCCAGCACCCCGAGGACAGCGTGGGTTCCCAGCTACGAGCAGTACTTC.

At least ten counts were recorded for this clonotype. The rearrangement joins TRBV13 to TRBJ2-7; TRBD2 aligns across 8 bases. Germline assignment: CDR1 PRHDT and CDR2 FYEKMQ (reference sequence). With 2 bases clipped from V and 4 bases from J, the junction kept 7 bases outside the gene matches. The CDR3 covers 15 residues. The CDR3 DNA follows: TGTGCCAGCAGCTTAATCGCTACGGGAGGGTACGAGCAGTACTTC. Amino acid sequence: CASSLIATGGYEQYF.